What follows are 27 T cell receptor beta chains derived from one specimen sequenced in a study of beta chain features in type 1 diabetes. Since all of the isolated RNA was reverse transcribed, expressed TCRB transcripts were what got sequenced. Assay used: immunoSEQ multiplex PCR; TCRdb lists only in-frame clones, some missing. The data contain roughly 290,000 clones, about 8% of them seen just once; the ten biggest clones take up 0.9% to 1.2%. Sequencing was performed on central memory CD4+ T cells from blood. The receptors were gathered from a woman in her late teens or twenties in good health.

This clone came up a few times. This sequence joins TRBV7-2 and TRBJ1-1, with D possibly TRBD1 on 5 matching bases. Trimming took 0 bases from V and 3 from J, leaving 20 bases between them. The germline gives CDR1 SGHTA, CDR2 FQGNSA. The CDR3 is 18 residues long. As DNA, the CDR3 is TGTGCCAGCAGCTTAGCGGAAAGGGGATACGCGGTTGACACTGAAGCTTTCTTT. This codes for CASSLAERGYAVDTEAFF.

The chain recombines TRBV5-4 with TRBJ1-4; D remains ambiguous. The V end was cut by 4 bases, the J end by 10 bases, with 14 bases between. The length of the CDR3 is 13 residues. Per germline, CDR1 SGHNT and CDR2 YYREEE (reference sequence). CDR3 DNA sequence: TGTGCCAGCAGCCCCTGGCAGTTTGGAAAACTGTTTTTT. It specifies CASSPWQFGKLFF.

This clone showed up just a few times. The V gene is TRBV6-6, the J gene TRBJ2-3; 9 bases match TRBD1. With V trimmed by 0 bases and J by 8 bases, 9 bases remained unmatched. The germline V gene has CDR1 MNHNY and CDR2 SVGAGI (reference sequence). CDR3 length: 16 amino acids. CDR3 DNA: TGTGCCAGCAGTTACTCGACCGGGACAGGGATGGGTACGCAGTATTTT. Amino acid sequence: CASSYSTGTGMGTQYF.

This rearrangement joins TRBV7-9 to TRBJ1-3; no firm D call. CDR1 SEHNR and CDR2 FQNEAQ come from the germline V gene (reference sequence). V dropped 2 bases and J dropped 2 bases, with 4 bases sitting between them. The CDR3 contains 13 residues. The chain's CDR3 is CASSLYTGNTIYF. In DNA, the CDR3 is TGTGCCAGCAGCTTATACACTGGAAACACCATATATTTT.

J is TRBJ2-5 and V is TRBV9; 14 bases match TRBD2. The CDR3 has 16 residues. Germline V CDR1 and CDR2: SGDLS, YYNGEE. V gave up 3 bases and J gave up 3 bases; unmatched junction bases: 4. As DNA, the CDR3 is TGTGCCAGCAGCGGCGGACTAGCGGGGGGAAAAGAGACCCAGTACTTC. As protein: CASSGGLAGGKETQYF.

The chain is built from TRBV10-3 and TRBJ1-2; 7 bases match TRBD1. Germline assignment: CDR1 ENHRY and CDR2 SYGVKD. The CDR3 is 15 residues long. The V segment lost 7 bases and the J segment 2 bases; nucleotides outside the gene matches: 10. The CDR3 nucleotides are TGTGCCATCAATCGAGGGGGCCTACGAAACTATGGCTACACCTTC. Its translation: CAINRGGLRNYGYTF.

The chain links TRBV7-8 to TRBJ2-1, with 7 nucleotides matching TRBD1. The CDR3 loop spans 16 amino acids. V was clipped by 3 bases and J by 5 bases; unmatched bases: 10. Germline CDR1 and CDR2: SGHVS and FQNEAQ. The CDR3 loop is CASSLGGQDQDNEQFF. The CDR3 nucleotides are TGTGCCAGCAGCTTGGGTGGACAGGATCAGGACAATGAGCAGTTCTTC.

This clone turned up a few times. The CDR3 sequence: CASSLRGREEKLFF. Here the CDR3 DNA reads TGTGCCAGCAGTTTAAGGGGCAGGGAAGAAAAACTGTTTTTT. The rearrangement links TRBV28 to TRBJ1-4, with a weak D call TRBD1 (5 bases). CDR1 is MDHEN, CDR2 SYDVKM, per germline. The CDR3 has 14 residues. The germline V and J ends were trimmed by 2 bases and 8 bases, with 12 bases remaining between them. The complete variable domain, with remaining parts taken from reference TRBV28 and TRBJ1-4, reads DVKVTQSSRYLVKRTGEKVFLECVQDMDHENMFWYRQDPGLGLRLIYFSYDVKMKEKGDIPEGYSVSREKKERFSLILESASTNQTSMYLCASSLRGREEKLFFGSGTQLSVL.

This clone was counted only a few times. The CDR3 DNA follows: TGTGCCAGCAGCTTTGCAGGGCATTCTGGGGCCAACGTCCTGACTTTC. It encodes CASSFAGHSGANVLTF. The chain joins TRBV7-2 to TRBJ2-6; D possibly corresponds to TRBD1 (5 bases). Germline V CDR1 and CDR2: SGHTA, FQGNSA. Trimming pared 3 bases from V and 1 base from J, leaving 10 bases between. The CDR3 length is 16 residues.

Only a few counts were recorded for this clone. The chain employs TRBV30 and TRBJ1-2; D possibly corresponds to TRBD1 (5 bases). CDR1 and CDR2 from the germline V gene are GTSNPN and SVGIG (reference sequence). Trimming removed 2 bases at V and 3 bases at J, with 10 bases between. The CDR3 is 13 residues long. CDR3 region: CAWSKGTYYGYTF. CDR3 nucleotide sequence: TGTGCCTGGAGTAAGGGGACCTACTATGGCTACACCTTC.

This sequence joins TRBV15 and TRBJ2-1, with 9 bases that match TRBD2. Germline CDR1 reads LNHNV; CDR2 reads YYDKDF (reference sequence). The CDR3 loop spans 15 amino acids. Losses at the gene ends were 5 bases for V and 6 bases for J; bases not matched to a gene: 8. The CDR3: CATSQSGGRGNEQFF. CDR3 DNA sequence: TGTGCCACCAGCCAGAGCGGGGGGAGGGGCAATGAGCAGTTCTTC.

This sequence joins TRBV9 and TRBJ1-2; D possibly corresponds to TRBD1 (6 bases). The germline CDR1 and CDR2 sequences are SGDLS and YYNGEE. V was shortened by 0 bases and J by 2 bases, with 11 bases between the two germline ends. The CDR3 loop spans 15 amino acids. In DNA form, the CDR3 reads TGTGCCAGCAGCGTAGGGGGGGCACAGAACTATGGCTACACCTTC. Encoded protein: CASSVGGAQNYGYTF.

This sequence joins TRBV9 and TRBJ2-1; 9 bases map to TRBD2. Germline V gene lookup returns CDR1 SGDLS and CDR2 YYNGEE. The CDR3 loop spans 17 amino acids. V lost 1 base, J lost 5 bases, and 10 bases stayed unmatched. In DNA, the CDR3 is TGTGCCAGCAGCGTACGTAGCTCGGCTAGCGGGAACAATGAGCAGTTCTTC. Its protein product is CASSVRSSASGNNEQFF.

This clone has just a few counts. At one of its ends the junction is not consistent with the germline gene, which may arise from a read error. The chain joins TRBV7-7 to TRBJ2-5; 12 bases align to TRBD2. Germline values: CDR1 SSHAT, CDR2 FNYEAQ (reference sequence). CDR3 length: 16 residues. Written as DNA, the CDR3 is TGTGCTAGCAGCTTAGGTGGACTAGCGGGATTAGAGACCCAGTACTTC. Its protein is CASSLGGLAGLETQYF. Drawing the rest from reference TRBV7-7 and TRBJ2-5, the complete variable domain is GAGVSQSPRYKVTKRGQDVTLRCDPISSHATLYWYQQALGQGPEFLTYFNYEAQPDKSGLPSDRFSAERPEGSISTLTIQRTEQRDSAMYRCASSLGGLAGLETQYFGPGTRLLVL.

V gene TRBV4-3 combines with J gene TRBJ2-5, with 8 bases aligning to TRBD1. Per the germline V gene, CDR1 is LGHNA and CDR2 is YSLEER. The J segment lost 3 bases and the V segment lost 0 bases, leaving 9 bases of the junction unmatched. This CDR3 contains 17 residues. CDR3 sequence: CASSQDFVSQGEETQYF. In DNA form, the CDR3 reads TGCGCCAGCAGCCAAGATTTTGTCTCACAGGGGGAAGAGACCCAGTACTTC.

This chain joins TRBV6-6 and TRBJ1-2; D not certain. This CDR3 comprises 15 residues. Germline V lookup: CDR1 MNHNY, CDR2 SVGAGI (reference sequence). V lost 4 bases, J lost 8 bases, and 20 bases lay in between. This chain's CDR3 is CASSFGSFPAPGYTF. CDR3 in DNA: TGTGCCAGCAGTTTTGGGAGTTTCCCGGCTCCCGGCTACACCTTC.

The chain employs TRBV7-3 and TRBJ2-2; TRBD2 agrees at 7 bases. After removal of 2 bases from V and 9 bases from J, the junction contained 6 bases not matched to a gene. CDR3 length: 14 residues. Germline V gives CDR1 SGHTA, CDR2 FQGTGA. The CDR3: CASSLSRGSRELFF. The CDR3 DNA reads TGTGCCAGCAGCTTATCTCGCGGGAGCAGGGAGCTGTTTTTT.

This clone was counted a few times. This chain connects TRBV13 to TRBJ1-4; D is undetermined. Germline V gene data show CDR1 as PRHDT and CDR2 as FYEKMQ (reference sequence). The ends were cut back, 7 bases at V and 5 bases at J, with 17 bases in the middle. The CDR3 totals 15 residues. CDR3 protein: CASTPIDRENEKLFF. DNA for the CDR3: TGTGCCAGCACCCCAATTGATCGGGAAAATGAAAAACTGTTTTTT.

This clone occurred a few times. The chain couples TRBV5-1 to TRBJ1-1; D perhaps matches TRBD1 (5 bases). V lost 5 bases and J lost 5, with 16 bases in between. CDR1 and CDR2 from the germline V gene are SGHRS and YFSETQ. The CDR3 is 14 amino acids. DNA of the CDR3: TGCGCCAGCAGTCAAGGGGAGTTGCGGACTGAAGCTTTCTTT. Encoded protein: CASSQGELRTEAFF.

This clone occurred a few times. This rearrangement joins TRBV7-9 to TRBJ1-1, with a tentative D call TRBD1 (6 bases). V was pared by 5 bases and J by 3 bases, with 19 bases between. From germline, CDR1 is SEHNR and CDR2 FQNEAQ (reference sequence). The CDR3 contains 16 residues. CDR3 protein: CASSLRQVSRDTEAFF. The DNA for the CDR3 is TGTGCCAGCAGCCTCAGACAGGTATCGAGGGACACTGAAGCTTTCTTT. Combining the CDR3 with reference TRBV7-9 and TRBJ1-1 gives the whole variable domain DTGVSQNPRHKITKRGQNVTFRCDPISEHNRLYWYRQTLGQGPEFLTYFQNEAQLEKSRLLSDRFSAERPKGSFSTLEIQRTEQGDSAMYLCASSLRQVSRDTEAFFGQGTRLTVV.

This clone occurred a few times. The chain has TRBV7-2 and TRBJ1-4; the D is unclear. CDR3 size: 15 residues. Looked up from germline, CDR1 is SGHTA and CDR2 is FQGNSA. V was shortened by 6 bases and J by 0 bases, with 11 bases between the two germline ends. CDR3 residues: CASRMDGATNEKLFF. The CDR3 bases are TGTGCCAGCAGAATGGACGGGGCAACTAATGAAAAACTGTTTTTT.

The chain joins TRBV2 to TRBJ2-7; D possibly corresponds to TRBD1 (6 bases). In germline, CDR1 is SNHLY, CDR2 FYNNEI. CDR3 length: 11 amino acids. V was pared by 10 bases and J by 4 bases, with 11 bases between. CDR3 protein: CATNGQYEQYV. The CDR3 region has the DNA TGTGCCACTAACGGACAGTACGAGCAGTACGTC.

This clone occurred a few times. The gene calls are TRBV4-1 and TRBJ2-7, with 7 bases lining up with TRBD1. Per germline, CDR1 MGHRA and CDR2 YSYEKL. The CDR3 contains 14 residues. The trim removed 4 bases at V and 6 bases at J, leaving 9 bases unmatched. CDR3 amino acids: CASSLRQGDAEQYF. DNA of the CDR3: TGCGCCAGCAGCCTCCGACAGGGTGATGCCGAGCAGTACTTC.

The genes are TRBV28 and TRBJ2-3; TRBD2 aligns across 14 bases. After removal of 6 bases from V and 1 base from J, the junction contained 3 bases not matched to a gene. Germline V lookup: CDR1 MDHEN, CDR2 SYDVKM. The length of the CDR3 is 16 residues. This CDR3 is CASRSTSGGGTDTQYF. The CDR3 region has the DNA TGTGCCAGCAGGTCGACTAGCGGGGGGGGCACAGATACGCAGTATTTT.

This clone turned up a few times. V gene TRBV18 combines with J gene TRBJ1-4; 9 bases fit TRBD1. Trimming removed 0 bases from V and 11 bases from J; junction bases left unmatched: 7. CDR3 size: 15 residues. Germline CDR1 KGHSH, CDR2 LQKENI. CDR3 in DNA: TGTGCCAGCTCACCACCGGGACAGGGAACGGATAAACTGTTTTTT. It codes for CASSPPGQGTDKLFF. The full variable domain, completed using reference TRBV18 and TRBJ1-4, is NAGVMQNPRHLVRRRGQEARLRCSPMKGHSHVYWYRQLPEEGLKFMVYLQKENIIDESGMPKERFSAEFPKEGPSILRIQQVVRGDSAAYFCASSPPGQGTDKLFFGSGTQLSVL.

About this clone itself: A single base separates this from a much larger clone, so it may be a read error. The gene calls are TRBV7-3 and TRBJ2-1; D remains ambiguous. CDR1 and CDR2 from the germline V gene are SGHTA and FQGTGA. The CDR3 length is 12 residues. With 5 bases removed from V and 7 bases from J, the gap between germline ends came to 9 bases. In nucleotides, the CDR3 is TGTGCCAGCAGCCCCGGTCGGAATGAGCAGTTCTTC. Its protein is CASSPGRNEQFF.

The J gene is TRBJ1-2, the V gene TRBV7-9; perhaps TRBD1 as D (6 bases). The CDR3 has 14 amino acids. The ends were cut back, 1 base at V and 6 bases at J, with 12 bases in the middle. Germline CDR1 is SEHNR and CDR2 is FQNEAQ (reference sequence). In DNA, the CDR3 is TGTGCCAGCAGCTTAGGAGGATGGGACAATGGCTACACCTTC. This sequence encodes CASSLGGWDNGYTF.